This TCR beta chain was identified during a study of post-analysis software for immune sequencing data. Tagging with unique molecular identifiers was a feature of the TCR beta cDNA libraries. It was from about 0.94 to 9.7 million T cells that 500,000 to 600,000 cDNA molecules came. TCRdb passed the PCR reads through MiXCR, listing each CDR3 protein once. The sample contains 150,000 or so distinct CDR3 sequences, 36% of which appear only once. The TCR originated in a girl under 18 with multiple sclerosis. The sample in question was blood, obtained after autologous hematopoietic stem cell transplantation.

CDR3 residues: CAWSLLGRNYGYTF. CDR3 DNA sequence: TGTGCCTGGAGCCTTCTAGGGCGGAACTATGGCTACACCTTC. V and J are TRBV30 and TRBJ1-2; no clear D. Per germline, CDR1 GTSNPN and CDR2 SVGIG (reference sequence). V lost 3 bases, J lost 2 bases, and 13 bases lay in between. The CDR3 sequence is 14 residues long. The complete variable domain, with remaining parts taken from reference TRBV30 and TRBJ1-2, reads SQTIHQWPATLVQPVGSPLSLECTVEGTSNPNLYWYRQAAGRGLQLLFYSVGIGQISSEVPQNLSASRPQDRQFILSSKKLLLSDSGFYLCAWSLLGRNYGYTFGSGTRLTVV.